A selection of T cell receptor beta chains follows, all from one sample in a study of blood T cell repertoires in COVID-19. Only in-frame clones appear in the TCRdb table, and some are missing; sequencing was by immunoSEQ multiplex PCR. The sample includes roughly 410,000 clones, roughly nine tenths of them seen just once. Specimen: peripheral blood. Receptors originate from a man in his forties with acute or convalescent COVID-19. Both conserved end residues are part of each CDR3. The D gene is left open where the match is weak. Only some rows state a clone size, as once, few, many or a class for expanded clones.

J,size,D,V,CDR3,DNA
TRBJ2-5,.,TRBD2,TRBV7-6,CASSPTTSSSGRETQYF,TGTGCCAGCAGTCCTACGACTAGTTCCAGCGGGAGAGAGACCCAGTACTTC
TRBJ2-5,.,TRBD2,TRBV18,CASSPPGTSQETQYF,TGTGCCAGCTCACCGCCCGGGACTAGCCAGGAGACCCAGTACTTC
TRBJ1-1,once,.,TRBV2,CASRAIKAAFF,TGTGCCAGCAGAGCTATTAAAGCGGCTTTCTTT
TRBJ1-4,.,TRBD1,TRBV11-2,CASSLRGGWGNEKLFF,TGTGCCAGCAGCTTGAGAGGGGGCTGGGGTAATGAAAAACTGTTTTTT
TRBJ1-2,.,.,TRBV10-2,CASSESTGTRKYGYTF,TGCGCCAGCAGTGAGTCGACAGGTACCCGCAAGTATGGCTACACCTTC
TRBJ2-1,once,TRBD1,TRBV7-8,CASSSNRGINDEQFF,TGTGCCAGCAGCTCAAACAGGGGGATAAACGATGAGCAGTTCTTC
TRBJ2-1,.,.,TRBV5-1,CASSWPNNEQFF,TGCGCCAGCAGCTGGCCCAACAATGAGCAGTTCTTC
TRBJ1-2,.,TRBD1,TRBV9,CASSVSRDRVYGYTF,TGTGCCAGCAGCGTATCTCGGGACAGGGTCTATGGCTACACCTTC
TRBJ1-1,.,TRBD1,TRBV4-3,CASSPGTGDTEAFF,TGCGCCAGCAGCCCGGGGACAGGCGACACTGAAGCTTTCTTT
TRBJ2-7,once,TRBD1,TRBV11-2,CASSLDGTGGYEQYF,TGTGCCAGCAGCTTAGACGGGACAGGTGGCTACGAGCAGTACTTC
TRBJ2-7,.,.,TRBV27,CASSLRGSYEQYF,TGTGCCAGCAGTTTACGGGGGTCCTACGAGCAGTACTTC
TRBJ2-2,.,TRBD2,TRBV7-9,CASSPTSGYTGELFF,TGTGCCAGCAGCCCGACTAGCGGCTACACCGGGGAGCTGTTTTTT
TRBJ1-5,few,.,TRBV4-1,CASSQEGRNQPQHF,TGCGCCAGCAGCCAAGAAGGGAGAAATCAGCCCCAGCATTTT
TRBJ1-1,.,.,TRBV5-8,CASTYLWTEAFF,TGTGCCAGCACCTATCTTTGGACTGAAGCTTTCTTT
TRBJ2-7,.,.,TRBV29-1,CSVEGDSYEQYF,TGCAGCGTGGAGGGGGACAGCTACGAGCAGTACTTC
TRBJ1-1,.,TRBD1,TRBV5-4,CASSLDWGSAQGDTEAFF,TGTGCCAGCAGCTTGGATTGGGGCTCAGCCCAGGGGGACACTGAAGCTTTCTTT
TRBJ1-5,.,TRBD1,TRBV10-3,CAISDGDRGGNQPQHF,TGTGCCATCAGTGATGGGGACAGGGGCGGCAATCAGCCCCAGCATTTT
TRBJ2-3,once,TRBD2,TRBV9,CASSVIGTSHTDTQYF,TGTGCCAGCAGCGTAATTGGGACTAGCCACACAGATACGCAGTATTTT
TRBJ2-5,.,TRBD2,TRBV30,CAWSLGTSGSGEETQYF,TGTGCCTGGAGTTTAGGGACTAGCGGGAGCGGTGAAGAGACCCAGTACTTC
TRBJ2-5,few,TRBD1,TRBV18,CASSPGQGETQYF,TGTGCCAGCTCGCCTGGACAGGGAGAGACCCAGTACTTC
TRBJ1-1,many,.,TRBV5-1,CASRPGSNRNTEAFF,TGCGCCAGCAGACCCGGGTCTAACCGGAACACTGAAGCTTTCTTT
TRBJ1-6,few,TRBD1,TRBV27,CASNYIQGARNSPLHF,TGTGCCAGCAATTACATACAGGGGGCTCGGAATTCACCCCTCCACTTT
TRBJ2-7,few,.,TRBV7-2,CASSLDDSLQYF,TGTGCCAGCAGCTTAGATGACAGCCTCCAGTACTTC
TRBJ1-1,.,.,TRBV5-4,CASSLDINTEAFF,TGTGCCAGCAGCTTGGACATTAACACTGAAGCTTTCTTT